The sequence of this TCR beta chain was determined in a study of cytomegalovirus exposure and HLA in healthy donors. With respect to this clone: The antigen remains unidentified.

PCR amplification relied on 60 Vbeta primers (plus 13 Jbeta primers). Profiled with immunoSEQ multiplex PCR; TCRdb holds only in-frame clones, not every one. The sample holds about 160,000 clones, around 81% seen once. Germline assignment: CDR1 MDHEN and CDR2 SYDVKM. The CDR3 runs to 13 residues. V was pared by 11 bases and J by 0 bases, with 13 bases between. Overall study results and limits: Testing in vitro showed a few CMV-associated chains specific for CMV antigens. Reports described diagnosis of cytomegalovirus status by the classifier as highly specific and sensitive. Several of the most significant clusters were apparently associated with common viral pathogens in a later analysis.

All donors participated as healthy donors of bone marrow. The V call is TRBV28, the J call TRBJ1-1; no clear D. Sequencing was performed on PBMCs. The sequence was collected from a woman aged 50 to 65 in good health and CMV-seronegative. The CDR3 sequence is CAYRGSMNTEAFF. The CDR3, as DNA: TGTGCCTACCGCGGCAGCATGAACACTGAAGCTTTCTTT.